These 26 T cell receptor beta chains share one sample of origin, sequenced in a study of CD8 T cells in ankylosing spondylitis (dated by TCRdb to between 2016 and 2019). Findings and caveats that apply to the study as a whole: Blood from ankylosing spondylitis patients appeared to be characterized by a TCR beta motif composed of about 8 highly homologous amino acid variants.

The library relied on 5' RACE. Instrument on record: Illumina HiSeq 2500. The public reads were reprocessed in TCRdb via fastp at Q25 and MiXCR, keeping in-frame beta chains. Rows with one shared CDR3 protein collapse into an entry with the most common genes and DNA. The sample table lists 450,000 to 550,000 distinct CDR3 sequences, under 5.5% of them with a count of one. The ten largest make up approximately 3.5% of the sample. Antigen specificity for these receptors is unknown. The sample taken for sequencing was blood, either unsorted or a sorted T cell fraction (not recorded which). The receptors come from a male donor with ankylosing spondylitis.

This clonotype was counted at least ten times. The CDR3 coding sequence is TGTGCCAGCACCCAACGAGGGGGCCGGTCTGGCAATCAGCCCCAGCATTTT. Protein product: CASTQRGGRSGNQPQHF. This chain joins TRBV6-2 or TRBV6-3 and TRBJ1-5, with 7 bases that match TRBD1. CDR3 length equals 17 residues. Germline values: CDR1 MNHEY, CDR2 SVGEGT. V was clipped by 7 bases and J by 2 bases; unmatched bases: 14.

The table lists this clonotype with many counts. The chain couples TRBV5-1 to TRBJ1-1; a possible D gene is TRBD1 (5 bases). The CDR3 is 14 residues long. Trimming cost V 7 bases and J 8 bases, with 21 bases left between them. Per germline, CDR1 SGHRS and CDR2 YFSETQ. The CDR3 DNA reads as TGCGCCAGCCGTCCCGGGGCCGAGTCCACCGAAGCTTTCTTT. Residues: CASRPGAESTEAFF.

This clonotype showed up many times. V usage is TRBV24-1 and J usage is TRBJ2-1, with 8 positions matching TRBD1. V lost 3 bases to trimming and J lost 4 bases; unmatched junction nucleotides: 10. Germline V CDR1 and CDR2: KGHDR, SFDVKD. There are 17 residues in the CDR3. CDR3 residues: CATSDTRGQGAYNEQFF. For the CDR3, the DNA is TGTGCCACCAGTGATACCAGAGGACAGGGTGCGTACAATGAGCAGTTCTTC.

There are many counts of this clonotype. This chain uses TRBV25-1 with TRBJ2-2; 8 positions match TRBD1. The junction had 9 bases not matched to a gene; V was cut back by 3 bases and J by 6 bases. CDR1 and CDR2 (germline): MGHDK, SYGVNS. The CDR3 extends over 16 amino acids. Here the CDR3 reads CASSDFQGAVAGELFF. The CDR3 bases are TGTGCCAGCAGTGATTTTCAGGGGGCGGTGGCCGGGGAGCTGTTTTTT.

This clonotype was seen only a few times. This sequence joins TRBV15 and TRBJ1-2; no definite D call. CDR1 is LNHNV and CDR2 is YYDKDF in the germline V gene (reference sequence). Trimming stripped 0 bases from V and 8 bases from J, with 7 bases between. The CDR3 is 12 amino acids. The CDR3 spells CATSRDTSGYTF. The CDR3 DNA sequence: TGTGCCACCAGCAGAGATACAAGCGGCTACACCTTC.

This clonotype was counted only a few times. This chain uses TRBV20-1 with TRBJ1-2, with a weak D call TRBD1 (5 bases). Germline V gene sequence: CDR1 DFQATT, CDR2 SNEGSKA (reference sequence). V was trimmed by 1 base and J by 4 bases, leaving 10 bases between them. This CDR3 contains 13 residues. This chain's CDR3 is CSARVTGGYGYTF. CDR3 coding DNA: TGCAGTGCTAGAGTCACCGGGGGCTATGGCTACACCTTC.

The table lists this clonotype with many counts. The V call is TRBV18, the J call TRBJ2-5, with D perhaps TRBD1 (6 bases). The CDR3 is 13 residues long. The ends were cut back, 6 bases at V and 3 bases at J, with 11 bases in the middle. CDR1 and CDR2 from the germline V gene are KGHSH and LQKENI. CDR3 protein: CASSQGNEETQYF. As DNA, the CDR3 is TGTGCCAGCTCCCAGGGGAATGAAGAGACCCAGTACTTC.

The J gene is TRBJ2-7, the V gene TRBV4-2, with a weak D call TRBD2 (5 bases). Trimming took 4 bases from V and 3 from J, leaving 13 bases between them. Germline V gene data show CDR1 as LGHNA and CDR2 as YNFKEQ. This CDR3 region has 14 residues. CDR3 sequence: CASSPGLDFYEQYF. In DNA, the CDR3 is TGTGCCAGCAGCCCCGGACTGGACTTCTACGAGCAGTACTTC.

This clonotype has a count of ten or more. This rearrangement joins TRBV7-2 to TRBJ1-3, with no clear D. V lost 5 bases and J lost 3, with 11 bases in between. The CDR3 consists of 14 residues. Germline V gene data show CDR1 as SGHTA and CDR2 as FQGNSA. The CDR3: CASSPRSFGNTIYF. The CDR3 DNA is TGTGCCAGCAGCCCAAGAAGTTTTGGAAACACCATATATTTT.

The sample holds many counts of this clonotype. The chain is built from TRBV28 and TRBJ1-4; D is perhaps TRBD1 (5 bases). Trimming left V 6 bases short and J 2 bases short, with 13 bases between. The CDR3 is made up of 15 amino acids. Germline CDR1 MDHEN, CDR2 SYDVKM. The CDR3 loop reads CASSTGTGTNEKLFF. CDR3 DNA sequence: TGTGCCAGCAGCACCGGGACTGGGACTAATGAAAAACTGTTTTTT.

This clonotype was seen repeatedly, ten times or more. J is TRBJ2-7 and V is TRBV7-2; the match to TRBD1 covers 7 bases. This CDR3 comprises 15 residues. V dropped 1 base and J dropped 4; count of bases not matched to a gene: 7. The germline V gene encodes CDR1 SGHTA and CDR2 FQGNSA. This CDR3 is CASSLDRGRGYEQYF. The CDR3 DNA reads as TGTGCCAGCAGCTTAGATCGAGGCAGGGGGTACGAGCAGTACTTC.

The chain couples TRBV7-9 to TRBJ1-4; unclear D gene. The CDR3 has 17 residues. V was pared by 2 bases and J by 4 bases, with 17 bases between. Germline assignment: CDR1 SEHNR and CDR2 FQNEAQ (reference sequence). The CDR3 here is CASSLTVSLTYNEKLFF. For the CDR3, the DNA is TGTGCCAGCAGCTTAACGGTCTCTCTTACATATAATGAAAAACTGTTTTTT.

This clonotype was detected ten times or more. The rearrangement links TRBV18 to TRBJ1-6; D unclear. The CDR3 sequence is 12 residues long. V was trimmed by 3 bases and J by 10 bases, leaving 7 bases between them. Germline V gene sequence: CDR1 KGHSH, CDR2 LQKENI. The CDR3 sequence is CASSPDGSPLHF. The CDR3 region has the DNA TGTGCCAGCTCACCGGACGGGTCACCCCTCCACTTT.

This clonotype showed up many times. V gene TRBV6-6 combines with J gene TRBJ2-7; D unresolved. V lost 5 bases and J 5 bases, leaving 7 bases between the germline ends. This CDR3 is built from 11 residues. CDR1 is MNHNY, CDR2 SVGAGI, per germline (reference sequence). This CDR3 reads CASSGRHEQYF. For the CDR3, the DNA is TGTGCCAGCAGTGGTCGCCACGAGCAGTACTTC.

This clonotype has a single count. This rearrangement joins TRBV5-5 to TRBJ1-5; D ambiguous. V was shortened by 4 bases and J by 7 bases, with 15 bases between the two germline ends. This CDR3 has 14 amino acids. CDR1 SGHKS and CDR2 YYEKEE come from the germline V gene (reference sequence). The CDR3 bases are TGTGCCAGCAGCCTAAAGACCCTGGACCAGCCCCAGCATTTT. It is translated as CASSLKTLDQPQHF.

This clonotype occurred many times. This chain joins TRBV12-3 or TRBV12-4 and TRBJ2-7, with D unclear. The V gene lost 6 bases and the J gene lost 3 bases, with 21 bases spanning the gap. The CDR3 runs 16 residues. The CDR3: CASSHSVRLVFYEQYF. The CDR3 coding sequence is TGTGCCAGCAGCCACTCAGTGCGTTTGGTATTCTACGAGCAGTACTTC.

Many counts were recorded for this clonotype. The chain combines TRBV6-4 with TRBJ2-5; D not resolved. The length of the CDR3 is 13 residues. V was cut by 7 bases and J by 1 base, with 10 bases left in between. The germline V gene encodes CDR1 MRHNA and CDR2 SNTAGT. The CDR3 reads CASTQECQETQYF. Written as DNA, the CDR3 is TGTGCCAGCACCCAGGAATGCCAAGAGACCCAGTACTTC.

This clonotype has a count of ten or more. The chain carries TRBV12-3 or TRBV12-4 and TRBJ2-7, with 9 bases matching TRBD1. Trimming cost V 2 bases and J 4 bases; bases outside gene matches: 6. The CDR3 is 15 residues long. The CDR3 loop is CASSLLGTGQYEQYF. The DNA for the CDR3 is TGTGCCAGCAGTTTACTAGGGACAGGGCAATACGAGCAGTACTTC.

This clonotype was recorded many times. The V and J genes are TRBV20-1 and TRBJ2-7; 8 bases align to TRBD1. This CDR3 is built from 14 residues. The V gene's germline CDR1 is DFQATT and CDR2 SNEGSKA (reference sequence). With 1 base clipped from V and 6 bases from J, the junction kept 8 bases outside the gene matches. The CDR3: CSARVDRGASEQYF. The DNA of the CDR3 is TGCAGTGCTAGAGTAGACAGGGGAGCTTCCGAGCAGTACTTC.

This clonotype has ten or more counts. The DNA of the CDR3 is TGCAGCGTCCGACAAGTTCTGAACACTGAAGCTTTCTTT. Protein: CSVRQVLNTEAFF. This chain joins TRBV29-1 and TRBJ1-1, with D hard to call. The length of the CDR3 is 13 residues. Germline V CDR1 and CDR2: SQVTM, ANQGSEA. V lost 6 bases and J lost 0, with 11 bases in between. The full variable domain, rest sourced from reference TRBV29-1 and TRBJ1-1, is SAVISQKPSRDICQRGTSLTIQCQVDSQVTMMFWYRQQPGQSLTLIATANQGSEATYESGFVIDKFPISRPNLTFSTLTVSNMSPEDSSIYLCSVRQVLNTEAFFGQGTRLTVV.

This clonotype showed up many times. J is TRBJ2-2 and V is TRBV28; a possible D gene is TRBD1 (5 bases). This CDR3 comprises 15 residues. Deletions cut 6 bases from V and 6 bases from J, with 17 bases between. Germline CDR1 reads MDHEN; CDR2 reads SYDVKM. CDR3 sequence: CASSSWGSFSGELFF. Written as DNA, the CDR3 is TGTGCCAGCAGCTCCTGGGGCAGCTTCTCCGGGGAGCTGTTTTTT. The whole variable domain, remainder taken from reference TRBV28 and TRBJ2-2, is DVKVTQSSRYLVKRTGEKVFLECVQDMDHENMFWYRQDPGLGLRLIYFSYDVKMKEKGDIPEGYSVSREKKERFSLILESASTNQTSMYLCASSSWGSFSGELFFGEGSRLTVL.

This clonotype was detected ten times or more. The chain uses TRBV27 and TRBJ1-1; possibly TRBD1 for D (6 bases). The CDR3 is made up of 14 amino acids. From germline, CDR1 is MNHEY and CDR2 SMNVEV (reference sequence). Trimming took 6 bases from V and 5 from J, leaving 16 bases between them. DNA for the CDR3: TGTGCCAGCAGGAACAGGGTAGGAAGAACTGAAGCTTTCTTT. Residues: CASRNRVGRTEAFF.

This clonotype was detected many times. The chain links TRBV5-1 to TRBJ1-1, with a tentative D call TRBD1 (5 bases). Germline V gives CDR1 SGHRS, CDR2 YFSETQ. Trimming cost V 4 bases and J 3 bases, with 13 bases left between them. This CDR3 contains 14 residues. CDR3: CASSGGPGYTEAFF. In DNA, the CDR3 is TGCGCCAGCAGCGGGGGACCAGGGTACACTGAAGCTTTCTTT.

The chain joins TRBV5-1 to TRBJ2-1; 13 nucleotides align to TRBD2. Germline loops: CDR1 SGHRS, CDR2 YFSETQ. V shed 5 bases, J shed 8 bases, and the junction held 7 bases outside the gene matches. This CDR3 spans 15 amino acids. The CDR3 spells CASRRGLAGVDEQFF. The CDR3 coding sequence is TGCGCCAGCAGACGAGGACTAGCGGGAGTGGATGAGCAGTTCTTC.

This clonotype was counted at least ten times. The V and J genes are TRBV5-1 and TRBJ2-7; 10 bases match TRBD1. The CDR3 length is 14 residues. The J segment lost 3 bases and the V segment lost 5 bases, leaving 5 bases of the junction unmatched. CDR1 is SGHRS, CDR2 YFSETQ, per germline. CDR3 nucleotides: TGCGCCAGCAGGCTGGGACAGGGGAACTACGAGCAGTACTTC. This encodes CASRLGQGNYEQYF.

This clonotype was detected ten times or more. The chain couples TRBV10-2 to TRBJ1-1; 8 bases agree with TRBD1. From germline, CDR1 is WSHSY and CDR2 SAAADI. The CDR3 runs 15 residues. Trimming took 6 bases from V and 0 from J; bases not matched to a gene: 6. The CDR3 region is CASRDRERLNTEAFF. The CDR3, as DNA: TGCGCCAGCAGGGACAGGGAGAGATTGAACACTGAAGCTTTCTTT.